These 27 T cell receptor beta chains were sequenced from one sample in a study of blood T cell repertoires in COVID-19. Only in-frame clones appear in the TCRdb table, and some are missing; sequencing was by immunoSEQ multiplex PCR. In the table there are some 160,000 clones, about 82% of which are singletons. The material sequenced was PBMCs or T cells enriched from blood (not recorded which). These receptors originate from a woman aged 40 to 55 who had recovered from COVID-19.

V and J are TRBV5-1 and TRBJ1-1, with 10 bases matching TRBD1. V shed 4 bases, J shed 1 base, and the junction held 7 bases outside the gene matches. Germline-derived CDR1 and CDR2 are SGHRS and YFSETQ. CDR3 size: 16 residues. CDR3 DNA sequence: TGCGCCAGCAGCCTGGGACAGGGGAGACGGAACACTGAAGCTTTCTTT. Protein sequence: CASSLGQGRRNTEAFF. The full variable domain, with the rest looked up from reference TRBV5-1 and TRBJ1-1, is KAGVTQTPRYLIKTRGQQVTLSCSPISGHRSVSWYQQTPGQGLQFLFEYFSETQRNKGNFPGRFSGRQFSNSRSEMNVSTLELGDSALYLCASSLGQGRRNTEAFFGQGTRLTVV.

V gene TRBV23-1 combines with J gene TRBJ1-5; 8 positions match TRBD1. TRBV23-1 falls under the ORF class, with uncertain function. The V gene end was trimmed by 0 bases and the J gene end by 5 bases; junction bases not matched to a gene: 9. The CDR3 sequence is 17 residues long. CDR3 residues: CASSQSDRAGEDQPQHF. CDR3 DNA: TGCGCCAGCAGTCAATCGGACAGGGCGGGGGAGGATCAGCCCCAGCATTTT.

The J gene is TRBJ2-2, the V gene TRBV27, with 11 nucleotides matching TRBD1. V lost 6 bases, J lost 6 bases, and 12 bases stayed unmatched. CDR1 MNHEY and CDR2 SMNVEV come from the germline V gene (reference sequence). The CDR3 is 17 amino acids. CDR3 sequence: CASRSPWTGGEAGELFF. CDR3 nucleotides: TGTGCCAGCAGGTCCCCATGGACAGGGGGCGAGGCCGGGGAGCTGTTTTTT.

V is TRBV7-9 and J is TRBJ1-5; D is undetermined. V lost 1 base to trimming and J lost 2 bases, with 9 bases between them. Germline values: CDR1 SEHNR, CDR2 FQNEAQ (reference sequence). The CDR3 covers 15 residues. The CDR3 loop is CASSLGGEGNQPQHF. CDR3 bases: TGTGCCAGCAGCTTAGGGGGAGAGGGCAATCAGCCCCAGCATTTT.

There are a few counts of this clone. The V gene is TRBV4-1, the J gene TRBJ2-7; D gene uncertain. V was pared by 4 bases and J by 0 bases, with 7 bases between. The CDR3 is 13 residues long. Germline CDR1 reads MGHRA; CDR2 reads YSYEKL. The CDR3 is CASSLTSSYEQYF. DNA of the CDR3: TGCGCCAGCAGCCTGACAAGCTCCTACGAGCAGTACTTC.

The rearrangement uses TRBV4-1 and TRBJ1-1; the D is unclear. The germline V gene has CDR1 MGHRA and CDR2 YSYEKL. V dropped 1 base and J dropped 0 bases, with 3 bases sitting between them. The CDR3 has 13 amino acids. CDR3 in amino acids: CASSQAMNTEAFF. As DNA, the CDR3 is TGCGCCAGCAGCCAAGCTATGAACACTGAAGCTTTCTTT.

This chain joins TRBV9 and TRBJ1-1; D perhaps matches TRBD1 (5 bases). CDR1 and CDR2 (germline): SGDLS, YYNGEE. This CDR3 contains 15 residues. V lost 0 bases and J lost 2, with 11 bases in between. The CDR3 loop is CASSVVRGGNTEAFF. The CDR3, as DNA: TGTGCCAGCAGCGTAGTAAGGGGCGGTAACACTGAAGCTTTCTTT.

The chain links TRBV15 to TRBJ2-2; TRBD2 agrees at 8 bases. The CDR3 extends over 16 amino acids. With V trimmed by 0 bases and J by 4 bases, 4 bases remained unmatched. The germline V gene encodes CDR1 LNHNV and CDR2 YYDKDF (reference sequence). In DNA, the CDR3 is TGTGCCACCAGCAGAGATGGGACTAGGGGCACCGGGGAGCTGTTTTTT. This codes for CATSRDGTRGTGELFF.

The rearrangement uses TRBV30 and TRBJ1-2; D is unclear. CDR1 and CDR2 from the germline V gene are GTSNPN and SVGIG (reference sequence). The length of the CDR3 is 11 residues. Deletions cut 1 base from V and 8 bases from J, with 8 bases between. The CDR3 region has the DNA TGTGCCTGGAGTGAGGGAGCGGGCTACACCTTC. Protein product: CAWSEGAGYTF.

The rearrangement uses TRBV6-2 or TRBV6-3 and TRBJ2-3, with TRBD2 matching 10 bases. After removal of 2 bases from V and 5 bases from J, the junction contained 7 bases not matched to a gene. The CDR3 has 16 residues. The germline gives CDR1 MNHEY, CDR2 SVGEGT. CDR3 residues: CASSYTSGRAVDTQYF. The CDR3 coding sequence is TGTGCCAGCAGTTACACCAGCGGGAGGGCCGTAGATACGCAGTATTTT.

The V call is TRBV5-1, the J call TRBJ1-5, with 9 bases matching TRBD1. The CDR3 sequence is 14 residues long. With V trimmed by 4 bases and J by 7 bases, 6 bases remained unmatched. Germline V lookup: CDR1 SGHRS, CDR2 YFSETQ. DNA for the CDR3: TGCGCCAGCAGCACCGGGACAGGGAGACAGCCCCAGCATTTT. Amino acids: CASSTGTGRQPQHF.

J is TRBJ2-5 and V is TRBV5-1, with 16 bases aligning to TRBD2. The CDR3 extends over 17 amino acids. Germline V lookup: CDR1 SGHRS, CDR2 YFSETQ. The J segment lost 4 bases and the V segment lost 2 bases, leaving 5 bases of the junction unmatched. The CDR3 protein is CASSFGTSGGAGETQYF. CDR3 nucleotides: TGCGCCAGCAGCTTCGGGACTAGCGGGGGGGCAGGAGAGACCCAGTACTTC.

The J gene is TRBJ1-3, the V gene TRBV3-1 (or the pseudogene TRBV3-2); D call uncertain. The CDR3 spans 14 residues. Deletions cut 0 bases from V and 2 bases from J, with 5 bases between. Germline V gives CDR1 LGHDT, CDR2 YNNKEL (reference sequence). The CDR3 DNA is TGTGCCAGCAGCCAAGAGCAGACTGGAAACACCATATATTTT. Protein sequence: CASSQEQTGNTIYF.

The rearrangement links TRBV27 to TRBJ1-2, with TRBD1 matching over 8 bases. This CDR3 spans 15 amino acids. Germline values: CDR1 MNHEY, CDR2 SMNVEV (reference sequence). The V and J ends lost 2 bases and 4 bases, in that order; junction bases with no gene match: 6. CDR3 bases: TGTGCCAGCAGTTTAAGGACAGGGAATGTCTATGGCTACACCTTC. Translated, it gives CASSLRTGNVYGYTF.

The chain joins TRBV3-1 (or the pseudogene TRBV3-2) to TRBJ2-3; 8 nucleotides match TRBD2. In germline, CDR1 is LGHDT, CDR2 YNNKEL (reference sequence). The length of the CDR3 is 13 residues. V lost 8 bases to trimming and J lost 1 base; unmatched junction nucleotides: 2. CDR3 DNA sequence: TGTGCCAGCCAGACTAGCGGCACAGATACGCAGTATTTT. This encodes CASQTSGTDTQYF.

The chain has TRBV11-3 and TRBJ2-3; TRBD2 matches at 7 bases. CDR1 and CDR2 from the germline V gene are SGHNT and YENEEA. V lost 3 bases, J lost 2 bases, and 5 bases stayed unmatched. The CDR3 is 15 residues long. CDR3 sequence (DNA): TGTGCCAGCAGCTTTACGGGAGGCCCCACAGATACGCAGTATTTT. Its translation: CASSFTGGPTDTQYF.

The V and J genes are TRBV29-1 and TRBJ2-1, with 15 bases that match TRBD2. Germline assignment: CDR1 SQVTM and CDR2 ANQGSEA. V trimming: 5 bases; J trimming: 4 bases; junction bases outside the gene matches: 6. The CDR3 length is 16 residues. The CDR3 region has the DNA TGCAGCGTTACAGGACTAGCGGGAGGGGGGTACAATGAGCAGTTCTTC. It codes for CSVTGLAGGGYNEQFF.

The count of this clone is one. CDR3 amino acids: CASSQGGLGGYTF. The CDR3, as DNA: TGCGCCAGCAGCCAAGGAGGGTTGGGCGGCTACACCTTC. The V and J genes are TRBV4-1 and TRBJ1-2; D not certain. Germline CDR1 MGHRA, CDR2 YSYEKL. This CDR3 region has 13 residues. Trimming took 1 base from V and 8 from J, leaving 11 bases between them.

This chain uses TRBV19 with TRBJ1-6; 7 positions agree with TRBD1. The CDR3 loop spans 18 amino acids. V trimming: 8 bases; J trimming: 10 bases; junction bases outside the gene matches: 23. Germline values: CDR1 LNHDA, CDR2 SQIVND (reference sequence). The CDR3 loop reads CASRPGQRTQSRNSPLHF. DNA for the CDR3: TGTGCCAGTCGCCCGGGACAGCGGACCCAGAGCCGAAACTCACCCCTCCACTTT.

The chain employs TRBV12-3 or TRBV12-4 and TRBJ1-1; no clear D. Trimming shortened V by 4 bases and J by 1 base, and 4 bases separated the two germline ends. CDR3 size: 12 residues. CDR3: CASSSGNTEAFF. The CDR3 nucleotides read TGTGCCAGCAGTTCAGGGAACACTGAAGCTTTCTTT.

The V gene is TRBV11-2, the J gene TRBJ1-2; the D gene is possibly TRBD1 (6 bases). Germline lookup yields CDR1 SGHAT and CDR2 FQNNGV. Deletions cut 1 base from V and 0 bases from J, with 9 bases between. CDR3 length equals 15 residues. Here the CDR3 reads CASSLGGGSNYGYTF. DNA of the CDR3: TGTGCCAGCAGCTTAGGAGGGGGATCTAACTATGGCTACACCTTC.

The chain carries TRBV27 and TRBJ1-5, with TRBD1 matching 8 bases. Germline trimming cut 1 base from V and 1 base from J; bases unmatched to any gene: 9. The CDR3 extends over 18 amino acids. Germline-derived CDR1 and CDR2 are MNHEY and SMNVEV (reference sequence). CDR3 coding DNA: TGTGCCAGCAGTTTATTTGGACAGGGTTATGGGAGCAATCAGCCCCAGCATTTT. It yields the protein CASSLFGQGYGSNQPQHF.

V gene TRBV19 combines with J gene TRBJ2-7; weak D call: TRBD2 (5 bases). CDR1 is LNHDA, CDR2 SQIVND, per germline (reference sequence). This CDR3 has 13 amino acids. CDR3 region: CVVTRFTELEQYF. The CDR3 coding sequence is TGTGTCGTAACTAGGTTCACCGAGCTCGAGCAGTACTTC.

The rearrangement links TRBV11-1 to TRBJ1-1; 9 bases agree with TRBD1. The ends lost 5 bases at V and 1 base at J; junction bases unmatched: 5. This CDR3 has 15 amino acids. The germline V gene has CDR1 SGHAT and CDR2 FQDESV (reference sequence). This chain's CDR3 is CASSPLGQGNTEAFF. In nucleotides, the CDR3 is TGTGCCAGCAGCCCGCTGGGACAGGGGAACACTGAAGCTTTCTTT.

The V call is TRBV5-4, the J call TRBJ2-7, with a possible D match to TRBD1 (5 bases). The germline V gene encodes CDR1 SGHNT and CDR2 YYREEE (reference sequence). Trimming cost V 3 bases and J 1 base, with 8 bases left between them. This CDR3 has 13 amino acids. CDR3 DNA sequence: TGTGCCAGCAGCTCGGACAAGTCCTACGAGCAGTACTTC. As protein: CASSSDKSYEQYF. Full variable domain (missing parts from reference TRBV5-4 and TRBJ2-7): ETGVTQSPTHLIKTRGQQVTLRCSSQSGHNTVSWYQQALGQGPQFIFQYYREEENGRGNFPPRFSGLQFPNYSSELNVNALELDDSALYLCASSSDKSYEQYFGPGTRLTVT.

This chain joins TRBV9 and TRBJ1-1; D call uncertain. The CDR3 is made up of 16 amino acids. The V gene lost 3 bases and the J gene lost 3 bases, with 18 bases spanning the gap. CDR1 and CDR2 from the germline V gene are SGDLS and YYNGEE. CDR3 coding DNA: TGTGCCAGCAGCGCTTCCGGACGGACTATCTACACTGAAGCTTTCTTT. Encoded protein: CASSASGRTIYTEAFF.

V gene TRBV18 combines with J gene TRBJ2-7, with TRBD1 as a possible D gene (6 bases). There are 14 residues in the CDR3. V was cut by 4 bases and J by 2 bases, with 12 bases left in between. In germline, CDR1 is KGHSH, CDR2 LQKENI. DNA of the CDR3: TGTGCCAGCTCACTGGAACAGGGCGCCTACGAGCAGTACTTC. This encodes CASSLEQGAYEQYF.